The clone carrying this T cell receptor beta chain was recorded a few times. Its target is not known. This specimen comes from a study of T-cell memory formation after mild COVID-19. Overall study results and limits: Pre-infection memory already had some responding clones, implying cross-reactive memory joined.

CDR3 size: 14 residues. Germline V gene data show CDR1 as DFQATT and CDR2 as SNEGSKA (reference sequence). V was pared by 0 bases and J by 0 bases, with 6 bases between. Sample barcodes and UMIs were carried by the TCR alpha and TCR beta cDNA libraries that 5'RACE generated with constant-segment primers. TCRdb processed the 5' RACE reads anew with MiXCR; each CDR3 protein has one entry. Of about 320,000 distinct CDR3 sequences in the sample, roughly 13% were seen once. This clonotype was sampled from a man aged 18 to 30 who had mild COVID-19 (a few samples of this study predate the infection). Cell type and time point are not known. The chain combines TRBV20-1 with TRBJ1-3; D unclear. Sequenced sample: PBMCs or a T cell subset sorted from them (not recorded which). CDR3 bases: TGCAGTGCTAGAGACGGACGCTCTGGAAACACCATATATTTT. Protein: CSARDGRSGNTIYF.